The present TCR beta chain was sequenced within a study of tumor and adjacent non-tumor tissue in lung cancer. Study information: Patients comprised over 9 adenocarcinoma, a couple of squamous cell carcinoma and 1 small cell lung cancer. The patients, roughly eleven men and a few women, were about 30 to 76 with stage I to III disease. Study-wide points: Top 100 clones took a larger repertoire share in normal lung.

A modified ARM-PCR protocol with three rounds of nested PCR amplified TCRbeta. MiXCR, applied by TCRdb to the multiplex PCR reads, yields one record per CDR3 protein. Among tens of thousands of distinct CDR3 sequences, less than 75% were seen once, and the ten largest hold approximately 20%. RNA was extracted from bulk tissue without any cell sorting. Newly diagnosed lung cancer patients had thoracic surgery in China, August–November 2014, without prior chemotherapy. Germline lookup yields CDR1 SGHRS and CDR2 YFSETQ. This CDR3 spans 14 amino acids. Trimming pared 4 bases from V and 0 bases from J, leaving 9 bases between. This clonotype appeared a few times. The antigen is unknown.

The sequence came from a man aged 55-75 years with non-small cell lung cancer. The sample was lung tumor tissue. The rearrangement links TRBV5-1 to TRBJ2-3, with unresolved D. The CDR3 loop reads CASSRQTSTDTQYF. CDR3 nucleotides: TGCGCCAGCAGCCGCCAAACGAGCACAGATACGCAGTATTTT. The full variable domain, its missing parts supplied by reference TRBV5-1 and TRBJ2-3, is KAGVTQTPRYLIKTRGQQVTLSCSPISGHRSVSWYQQTPGQGLQFLFEYFSETQRNKGNFPGRFSGRQFSNSRSEMNVSTLELGDSALYLCASSRQTSTDTQYFGPGTRLTVL.